The 7 T cell receptor beta chains below come from one sample, sequenced in a study of blood T cell repertoires in COVID-19. Data came from immunoSEQ multiplex PCR; TCRdb stores just in-frame clones and leaves some out. This table has about 200,000 clones, 82% appearing once. Material: peripheral blood. The source of these receptors is a woman in her fifties or sixties with COVID-19, enrolled during active disease.

A few counts support this clone. V and J are TRBV30 and TRBJ1-5, with D perhaps matching TRBD1 (6 bases). The ends were cut back, 2 bases at V and 3 bases at J, with 8 bases in the middle. Germline V CDR1 and CDR2: GTSNPN, SVGIG (reference sequence). The CDR3 covers 13 residues. The CDR3 loop reads CAWSPGANQPQHF. CDR3 coding DNA: TGTGCCTGGAGTCCAGGGGCCAATCAGCCCCAGCATTTT.

V is TRBV5-6 and J is TRBJ2-2; 11 nucleotides match TRBD2. Germline assignment: CDR1 SGHDT and CDR2 YYEEEE. The CDR3 extends over 19 amino acids. V lost 0 bases to trimming and J lost 0 bases; unmatched junction nucleotides: 7. As DNA, the CDR3 is TGTGCCAGCAGCTTGGGGACCGGGACTAGCGGAACGAACACCGGGGAGCTGTTTTTT. It encodes CASSLGTGTSGTNTGELFF.

The rearrangement links TRBV7-2 to TRBJ1-5; TRBD1 agrees at 8 bases. The CDR3 sequence is 15 residues long. Per the germline V gene, CDR1 is SGHTA and CDR2 is FQGNSA. Trimming took 7 bases from V and 2 from J; bases not matched to a gene: 7. The CDR3 loop reads CASTLGTGGNQPQHF. For the CDR3, the DNA is TGTGCCAGCACCCTCGGGACAGGTGGCAATCAGCCCCAGCATTTT.

This chain links TRBV7-2 with TRBJ1-6; D is undetermined. V lost 6 bases, J lost 7 bases, and 16 bases lay in between. The CDR3 covers 15 residues. CDR1 and CDR2 (germline): SGHTA, FQGNSA. CDR3 loop: CASRPTSGLNSPLHF. DNA for the CDR3: TGTGCCAGCAGACCAACGTCAGGTTTAAATTCACCCCTCCACTTT.

This chain links TRBV11-2 with TRBJ2-2; the match to TRBD1 covers 10 bases. Trimming cost V 5 bases and J 8 bases; bases outside gene matches: 11. Germline CDR1 and CDR2: SGHAT and FQNNGV. The CDR3 runs 16 residues. In DNA form, the CDR3 reads TGTGCCAGCAGCCCCCCGGCGACAGGGGGCTTGGGGGAGCTGTTTTTT. Amino acid sequence: CASSPPATGGLGELFF.

The chain combines TRBV7-8 with TRBJ1-5, with D possibly being TRBD1 (6 bases). V was shortened by 5 bases and J by 0 bases, with 11 bases between the two germline ends. Germline V gives CDR1 SGHVS, CDR2 FQNEAQ. This CDR3 is 15 amino acids long. DNA of the CDR3: TGTGCCAGCAGCCGCCGGACAGATAGCAATCAGCCCCAGCATTTT. This sequence encodes CASSRRTDSNQPQHF.

CDR3 loop: CASSQQGRNTEAFF. The CDR3 nucleotides are TGTGCCAGCAGTCAACAGGGGAGGAACACTGAAGCTTTCTTT. The chain is built from TRBV2 and TRBJ1-1, with 7 bases lining up with TRBD1. CDR1 is SNHLY and CDR2 is FYNNEI in the germline V gene. The CDR3 is made up of 14 amino acids. V was pared by 5 bases and J by 1 base, with 4 bases of the junction left unmatched.